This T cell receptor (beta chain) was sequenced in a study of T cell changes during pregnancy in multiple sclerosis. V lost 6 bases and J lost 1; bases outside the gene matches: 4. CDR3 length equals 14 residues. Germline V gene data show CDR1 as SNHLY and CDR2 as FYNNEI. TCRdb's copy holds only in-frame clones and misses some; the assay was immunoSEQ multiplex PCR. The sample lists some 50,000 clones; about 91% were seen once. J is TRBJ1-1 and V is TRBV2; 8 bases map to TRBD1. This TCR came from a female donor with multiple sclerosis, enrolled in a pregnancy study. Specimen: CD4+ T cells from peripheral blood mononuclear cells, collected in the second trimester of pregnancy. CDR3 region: CASRVTGGNTEAFF. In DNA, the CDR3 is TGTGCCAGCAGGGTAACAGGGGGGAACACTGAAGCTTTCTTT.